This T cell receptor beta chain was sequenced for a study of spatial heterogeneity in lung cancer. Across the study: Within raw reads, each unique TCR and UMI combination appeared on average more than ten times. General study findings and limits: In blood, ubiquitous expanded tumor TCRs appeared more at resection than follow-up.

Indicated time point: sample taken at primary tumor resection. No cells were sorted before sequencing. The whole RNA sequenced was extracted from tumor, nontumor lung or frozen PBMC. TCRdb reprocessed the 5' RACE reads via MiXCR and lists one record per CDR3 protein. Of around 45,000 distinct CDR3 sequences in the sample, about an eighth are singletons; the top ten hold about 57%. This clonotype showed up many times. Its cognate antigen is unknown. The TCR was taken from a male donor with early-stage non-small cell lung cancer. This sample comprised PBMCs, obtained at surgery.

CDR3 sequence: CASSHRFLVPDTQYF. The CDR3, as DNA: TGTGCCAGCAGCCATCGTTTCCTAGTCCCAGATACGCAGTATTTT. The chain carries TRBV7-6 and TRBJ2-3; D unclear. The V gene's germline CDR1 is SGHVS and CDR2 FNYEAQ. This CDR3 has 15 residues. Trimming cost V 5 bases and J 4 bases, with 16 bases left between them.